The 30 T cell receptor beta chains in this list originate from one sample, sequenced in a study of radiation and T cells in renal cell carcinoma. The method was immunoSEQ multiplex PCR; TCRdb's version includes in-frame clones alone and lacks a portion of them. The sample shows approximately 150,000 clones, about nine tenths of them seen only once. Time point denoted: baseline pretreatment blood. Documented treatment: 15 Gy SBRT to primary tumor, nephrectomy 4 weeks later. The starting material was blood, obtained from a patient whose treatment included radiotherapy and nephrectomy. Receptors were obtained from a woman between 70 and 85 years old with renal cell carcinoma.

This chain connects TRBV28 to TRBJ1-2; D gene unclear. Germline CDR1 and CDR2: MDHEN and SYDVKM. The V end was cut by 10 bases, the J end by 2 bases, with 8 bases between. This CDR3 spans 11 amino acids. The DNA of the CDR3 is TGTGCCACCAGCTGGAACTATGGCTACACCTTC. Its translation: CATSWNYGYTF.

The CDR3 loop is CASSMLQRVHGYTF. The CDR3 DNA is TGTGCCAGCAGTATGTTACAGAGGGTACACGGCTACACCTTC. The chain has TRBV6-1 and TRBJ1-2; D not resolved. This CDR3 is built from 14 residues. V gave up 5 bases and J gave up 8 bases, with 18 bases separating them. Germline CDR1 reads MNHNS; CDR2 reads SASEGT.

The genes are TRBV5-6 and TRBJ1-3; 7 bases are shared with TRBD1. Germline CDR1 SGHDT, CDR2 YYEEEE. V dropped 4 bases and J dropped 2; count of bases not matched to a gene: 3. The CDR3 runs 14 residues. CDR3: CASSTQGTGNTIYF. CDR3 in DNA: TGTGCCAGCAGCACACAGGGGACTGGAAACACCATATATTTT.

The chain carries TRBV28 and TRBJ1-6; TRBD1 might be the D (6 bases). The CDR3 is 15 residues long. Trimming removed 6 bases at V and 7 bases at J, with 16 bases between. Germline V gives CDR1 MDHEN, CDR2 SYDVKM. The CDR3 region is CASSPTGTPNSPLHF. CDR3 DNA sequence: TGTGCCAGCAGCCCAACCGGGACACCGAATTCACCCCTCCACTTT. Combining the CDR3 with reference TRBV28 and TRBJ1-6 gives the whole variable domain DVKVTQSSRYLVKRTGEKVFLECVQDMDHENMFWYRQDPGLGLRLIYFSYDVKMKEKGDIPEGYSVSREKKERFSLILESASTNQTSMYLCASSPTGTPNSPLHFGNGTRLTVT.

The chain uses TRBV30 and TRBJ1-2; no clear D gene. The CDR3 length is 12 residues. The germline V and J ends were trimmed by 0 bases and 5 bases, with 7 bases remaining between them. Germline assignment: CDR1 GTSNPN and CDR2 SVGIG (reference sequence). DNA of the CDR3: TGTGCCTGGAGTGTACAGAGATATGGCTACACCTTC. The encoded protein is CAWSVQRYGYTF.

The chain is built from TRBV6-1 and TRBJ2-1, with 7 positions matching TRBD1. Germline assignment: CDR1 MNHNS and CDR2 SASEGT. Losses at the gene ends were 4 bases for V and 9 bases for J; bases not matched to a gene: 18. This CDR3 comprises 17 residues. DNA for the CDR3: TGTGCCAGCAGTGGAGTTCTAGAGACAGGGATCTGGGCTGAGCAGTTCTTC. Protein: CASSGVLETGIWAEQFF.

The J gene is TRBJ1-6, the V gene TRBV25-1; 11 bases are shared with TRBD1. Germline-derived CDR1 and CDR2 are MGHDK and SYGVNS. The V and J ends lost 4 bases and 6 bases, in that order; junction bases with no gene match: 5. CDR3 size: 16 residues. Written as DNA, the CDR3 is TGTGCCAGCAGTGGTTGGACAGGGGGCCCTAATTCACCCCTCCACTTT. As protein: CASSGWTGGPNSPLHF.

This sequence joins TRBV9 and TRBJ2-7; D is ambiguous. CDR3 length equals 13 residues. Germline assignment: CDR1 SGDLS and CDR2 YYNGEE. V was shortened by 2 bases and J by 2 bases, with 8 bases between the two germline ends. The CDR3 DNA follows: TGTGCCAGCAGCGTGGGCGTTCCCTACGAGCAGTACTTC. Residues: CASSVGVPYEQYF.

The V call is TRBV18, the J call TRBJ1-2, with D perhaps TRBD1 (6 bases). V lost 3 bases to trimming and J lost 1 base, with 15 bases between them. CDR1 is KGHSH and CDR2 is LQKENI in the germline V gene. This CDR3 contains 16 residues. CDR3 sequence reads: CASSPTRDTHNYGYTF. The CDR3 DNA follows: TGTGCCAGCTCACCTACCCGGGACACTCATAACTATGGCTACACCTTC. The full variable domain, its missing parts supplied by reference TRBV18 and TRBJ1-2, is NAGVMQNPRHLVRRRGQEARLRCSPMKGHSHVYWYRQLPEEGLKFMVYLQKENIIDESGMPKERFSAEFPKEGPSILRIQQVVRGDSAAYFCASSPTRDTHNYGYTFGSGTRLTVV.

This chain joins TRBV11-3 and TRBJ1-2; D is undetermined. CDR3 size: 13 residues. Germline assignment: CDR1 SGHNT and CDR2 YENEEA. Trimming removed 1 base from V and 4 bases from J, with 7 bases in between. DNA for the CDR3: TGTGCCAGCAGCTTAGGGACTTTCTATGGCTACACCTTC. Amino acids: CASSLGTFYGYTF.

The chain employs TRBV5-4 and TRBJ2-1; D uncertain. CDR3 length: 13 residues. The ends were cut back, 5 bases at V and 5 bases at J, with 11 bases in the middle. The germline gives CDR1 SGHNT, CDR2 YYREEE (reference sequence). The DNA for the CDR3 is TGTGCCAGCAGTTTAAGACGGGACAATGAGCAGTTCTTC. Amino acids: CASSLRRDNEQFF.

This CDR3 reads CASSPEGTPREQYF. CDR3 nucleotides: TGTGCCAGCAGCCCGGAGGGGACCCCCCGCGAGCAGTACTTC. The J gene is TRBJ2-7, the V gene TRBV5-5, with D possibly being TRBD2 (6 bases). V was shortened by 4 bases and J by 6 bases, with 17 bases between the two germline ends. The CDR3 covers 14 residues. CDR1 and CDR2 from the germline V gene are SGHKS and YYEKEE (reference sequence).

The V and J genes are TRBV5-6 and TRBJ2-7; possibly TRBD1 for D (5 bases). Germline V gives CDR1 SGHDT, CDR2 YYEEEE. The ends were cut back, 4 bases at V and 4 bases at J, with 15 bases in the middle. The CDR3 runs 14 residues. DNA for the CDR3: TGTGCCAGCAGCCGCCCGGACATTCTTTACGAGCAGTACTTC. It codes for CASSRPDILYEQYF.

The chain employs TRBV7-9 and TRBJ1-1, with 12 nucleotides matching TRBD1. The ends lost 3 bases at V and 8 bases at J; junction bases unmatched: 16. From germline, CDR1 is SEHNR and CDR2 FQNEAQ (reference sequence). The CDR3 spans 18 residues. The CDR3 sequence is CASSFAPGTGGEGSEAFF. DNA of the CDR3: TGTGCCAGCAGCTTCGCCCCCGGGACAGGGGGCGAAGGATCAGAAGCTTTCTTT.

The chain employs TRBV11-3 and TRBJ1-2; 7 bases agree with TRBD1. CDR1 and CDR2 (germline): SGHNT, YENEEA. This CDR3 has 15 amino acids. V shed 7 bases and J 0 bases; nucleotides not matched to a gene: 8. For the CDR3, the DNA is TGTGCCAGCAACGGGACAGAGGGGCCTAACTATGGCTACACCTTC. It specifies CASNGTEGPNYGYTF.

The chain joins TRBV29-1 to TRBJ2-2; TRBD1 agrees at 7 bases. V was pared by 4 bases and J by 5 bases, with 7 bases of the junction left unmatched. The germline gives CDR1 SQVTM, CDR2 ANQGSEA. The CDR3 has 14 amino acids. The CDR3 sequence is CSVGDRAKTGELFF. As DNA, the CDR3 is TGCAGCGTTGGTGACAGGGCAAAAACCGGGGAGCTGTTTTTT.

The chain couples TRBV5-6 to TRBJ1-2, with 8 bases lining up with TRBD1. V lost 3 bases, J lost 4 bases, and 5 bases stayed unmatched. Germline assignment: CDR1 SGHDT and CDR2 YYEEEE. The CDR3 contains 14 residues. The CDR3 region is CASSWTGSFYGYTF. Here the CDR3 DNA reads TGTGCCAGCAGCTGGACAGGGTCGTTCTATGGCTACACCTTC.

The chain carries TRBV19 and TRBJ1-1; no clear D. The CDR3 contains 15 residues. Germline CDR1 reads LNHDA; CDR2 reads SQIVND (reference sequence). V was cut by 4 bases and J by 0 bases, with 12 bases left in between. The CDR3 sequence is CASSTITAVNTEAFF. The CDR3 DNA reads TGTGCCAGTAGTACTATAACGGCCGTGAACACTGAAGCTTTCTTT.

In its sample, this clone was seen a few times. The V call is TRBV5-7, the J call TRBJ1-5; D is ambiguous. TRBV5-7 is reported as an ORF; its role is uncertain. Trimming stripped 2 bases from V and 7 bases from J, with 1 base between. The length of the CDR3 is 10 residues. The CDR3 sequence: CASSLQPQHF. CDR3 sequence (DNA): TGTGCCAGCAGCTTACAGCCCCAGCATTTT.

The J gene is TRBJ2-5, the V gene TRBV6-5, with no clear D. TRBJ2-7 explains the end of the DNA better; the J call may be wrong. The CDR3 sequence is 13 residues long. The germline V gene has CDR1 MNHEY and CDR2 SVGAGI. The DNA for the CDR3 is TGTGCCAGCAGTCGCGGACGGGCCTACGAGCAGTACTTC. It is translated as CASSRGRAYEQYF.

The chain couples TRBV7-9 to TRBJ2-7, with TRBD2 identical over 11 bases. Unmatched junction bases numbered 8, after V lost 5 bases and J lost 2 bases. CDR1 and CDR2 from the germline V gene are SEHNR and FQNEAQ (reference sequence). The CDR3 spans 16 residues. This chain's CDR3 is CASSTTLAGATYEQYF. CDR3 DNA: TGTGCCAGCAGCACGACACTAGCGGGGGCCACCTACGAGCAGTACTTC.

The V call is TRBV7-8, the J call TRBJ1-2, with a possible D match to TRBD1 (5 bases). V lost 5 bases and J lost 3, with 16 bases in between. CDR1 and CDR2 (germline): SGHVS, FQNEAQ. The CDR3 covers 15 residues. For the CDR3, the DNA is TGTGCCAGCAGCGCGCGGACACCTCGAGACTATGGCTACACCTTC. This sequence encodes CASSARTPRDYGYTF.

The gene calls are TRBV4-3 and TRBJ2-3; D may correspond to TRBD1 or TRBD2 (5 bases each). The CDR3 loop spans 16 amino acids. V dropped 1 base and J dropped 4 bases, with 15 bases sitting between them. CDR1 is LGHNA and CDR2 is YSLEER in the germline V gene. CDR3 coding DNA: TGCGCCAGCAGCCAAGCTTGGGCAGGGAGCCCAGATACGCAGTATTTT. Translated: CASSQAWAGSPDTQYF.

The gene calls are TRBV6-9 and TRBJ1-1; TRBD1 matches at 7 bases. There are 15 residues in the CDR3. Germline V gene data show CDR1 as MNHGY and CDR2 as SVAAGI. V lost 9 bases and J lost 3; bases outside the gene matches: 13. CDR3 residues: CASSQPDRRHTEAFF. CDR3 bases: TGTGCCAGTTCCCAGCCGGACAGGAGGCACACTGAAGCTTTCTTT.

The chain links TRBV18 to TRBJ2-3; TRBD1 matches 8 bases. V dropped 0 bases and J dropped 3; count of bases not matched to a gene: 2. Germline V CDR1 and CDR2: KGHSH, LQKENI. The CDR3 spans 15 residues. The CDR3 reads CASSPPRQGTDTQYF. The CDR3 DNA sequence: TGTGCCAGCTCACCACCTCGACAGGGGACAGATACGCAGTATTTT.

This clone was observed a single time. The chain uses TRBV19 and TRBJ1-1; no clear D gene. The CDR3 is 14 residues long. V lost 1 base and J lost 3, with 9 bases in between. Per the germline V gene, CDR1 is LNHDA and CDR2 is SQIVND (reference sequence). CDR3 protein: CASSIAGLDTEAFF. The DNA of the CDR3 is TGTGCCAGTAGTATAGCGGGATTGGACACTGAAGCTTTCTTT.

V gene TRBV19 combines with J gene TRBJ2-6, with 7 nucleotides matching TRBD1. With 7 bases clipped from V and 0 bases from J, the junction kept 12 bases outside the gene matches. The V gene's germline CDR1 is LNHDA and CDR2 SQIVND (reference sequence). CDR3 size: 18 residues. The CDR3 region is CASTRGTSGLSGANVLTF. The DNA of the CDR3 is TGTGCCAGTACCAGGGGGACGTCGGGGCTCTCTGGGGCCAACGTCCTGACTTTC.

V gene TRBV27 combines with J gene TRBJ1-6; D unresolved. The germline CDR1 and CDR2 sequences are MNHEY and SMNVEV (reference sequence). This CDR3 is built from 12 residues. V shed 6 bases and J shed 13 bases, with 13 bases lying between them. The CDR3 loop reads CASSPWSGPLHF. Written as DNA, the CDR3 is TGTGCCAGCAGCCCCTGGTCCGGGCCCCTCCACTTT.

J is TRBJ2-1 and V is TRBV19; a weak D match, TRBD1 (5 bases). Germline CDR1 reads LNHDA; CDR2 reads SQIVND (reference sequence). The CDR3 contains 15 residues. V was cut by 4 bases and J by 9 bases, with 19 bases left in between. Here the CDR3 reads CASSTPGIDNGEQFF. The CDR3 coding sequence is TGTGCCAGTAGTACACCAGGGATTGACAACGGTGAGCAGTTCTTC.

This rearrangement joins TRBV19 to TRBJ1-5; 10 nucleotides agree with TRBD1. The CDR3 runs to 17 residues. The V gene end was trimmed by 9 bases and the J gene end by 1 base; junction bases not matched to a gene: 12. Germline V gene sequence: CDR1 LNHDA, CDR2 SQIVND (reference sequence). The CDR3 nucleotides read TGTGCCAGCTCTACGACAGGGGGCGGGGGAAGCAATCAGCCCCAGCATTTT. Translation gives CASSTTGGGGSNQPQHF.